This entry features one T cell receptor beta chain sequence. Its antigen is still unknown. The sample holds no much larger clone one base away, and base qualities are not on file. The sample is drawn from a study of intratumoral heterogeneity in liver cancer. In terms of the full investigation: Across the full roughly 14-patient cohort, most patients were male and a median age of roughly 69 years was recorded. RNA-seq, DNA sequencing, TCR-seq and SNP array data from multiple regions of hepatocellular carcinoma specimens were combined in the study to investigate intratumor heterogeneity. A total of some 70 multiregional samples from roughly 14 HCC patients, consisting of 50 to 55 tumoral and some 20 adjacent nontumoral regions, were included in the overall cohort. Broad study findings and their caveats: Overall T cell clonality did not differ significantly between tumor regions within either sequenced patient. A relatively low patient number and under-sampled tumor-infiltrating lymphocyte representation were acknowledged by the authors as limitations. In each sequenced patient, significantly more unique T-cell clonal expansions were found in tumor region a than in region b. According to the report, TCR sequencing confirmed the RNA-seq-based estimates of regional differences in tumor-infiltrating lymphocyte burden.

Using the immunoSEQ assay, the TCR beta chain CDR3 regions were sequenced from genomic DNA. Primers annealing to V and J segments amplified rearranged VDJ segments. The study's processing was this. The ImmunoSeq Analyzer software was used to calculate clonality and richness metrics. Clones with differential abundance between regions were identified with Fisher's exact test combined with a beta-binomial method for additional stringency. TCRdb took over this immuneACCESS table, retaining in-frame rearrangements with V and J assigned. Such tables are incomplete; in checked studies, under half of the missing clones stem from an unresolved V gene, and the remainder is unexplained. V and J calls and clone size are those listed in that table; D and trimming were worked out from the DNA. The sample includes approximately 3,600 clones, with 47% observed a single time. The top ten clonotypes cover less than 30% of the sample.

The H label marked samples taken from distinct, geographically separated regions of the hepatocellular carcinoma nodule. All patients had early-stage hepatocellular carcinoma and received no therapy before surgical resection. Sampled areas lacked macroscopic evidence of necrosis or hemorrhage. Multiple regions from a couple of patients underwent TCR sequencing (ImmunoSeq). Frozen resection tissue samples were collected at least 1 cm apart from each other. The DNeasy blood and tissue kit was used to extract genomic DNA from bulk tissue. V is reduced by 9 bases and J by 7 bases, leaving a spacing of 22 bases between them. For CDR1 and CDR2, the germline V gene lists MNHEY and SVGAGI. The cysteine opens and the phenylalanine closes a CDR3 of 15 amino acids. Of all the DNA, just the CDR3 is kept, 45 bases in frame from base 1.

The chain joins TRBV6-5 to TRBJ2-1; a weak D assignment points to TRBD2 (5 bases agree). Material: tumor tissue, obtained before any cancer treatment. The sequence derives from a man in his sixties or seventies with hepatocellular carcinoma. The CDR3 sequence is CASRTLAPLGNEQFF. The base sequence is TGTGCCAGTCGGACCCTAGCCCCCCTTGGGAATGAGCAGTTCTTC.